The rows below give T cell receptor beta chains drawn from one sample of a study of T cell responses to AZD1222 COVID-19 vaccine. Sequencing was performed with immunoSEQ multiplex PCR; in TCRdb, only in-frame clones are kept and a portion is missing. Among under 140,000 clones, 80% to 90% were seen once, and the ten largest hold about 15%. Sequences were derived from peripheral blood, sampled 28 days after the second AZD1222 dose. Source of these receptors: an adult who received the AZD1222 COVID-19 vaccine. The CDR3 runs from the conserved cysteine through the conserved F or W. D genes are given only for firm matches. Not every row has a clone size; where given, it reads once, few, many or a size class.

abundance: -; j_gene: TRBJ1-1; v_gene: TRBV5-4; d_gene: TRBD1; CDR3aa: CASSTQGVLTEAFF; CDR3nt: TGTGCCAGCAGCACGCAGGGGGTTCTCACTGAAGCTTTCTTT
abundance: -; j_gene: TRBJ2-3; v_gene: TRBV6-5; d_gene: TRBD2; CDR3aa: CASGRDYYTDTQYF; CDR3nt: TGTGCCAGCGGCCGGGACTACTACACAGATACGCAGTATTTT
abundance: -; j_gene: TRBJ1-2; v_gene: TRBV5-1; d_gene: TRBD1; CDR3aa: CASSSAGTGYGYTF; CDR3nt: TGCGCCAGCAGCTCCGCCGGGACAGGCTATGGCTACACCTTC
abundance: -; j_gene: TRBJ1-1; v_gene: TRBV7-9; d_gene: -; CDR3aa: CASSLQGNTEAFF; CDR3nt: TGTGCCAGCAGCCTTCAGGGGAACACTGAAGCTTTCTTT
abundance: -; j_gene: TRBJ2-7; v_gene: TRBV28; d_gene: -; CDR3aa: CASSLYNPYEQYF; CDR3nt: TGTGCCAGCAGTTTATACAATCCCTACGAGCAGTACTTC
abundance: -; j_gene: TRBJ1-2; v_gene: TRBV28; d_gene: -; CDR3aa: CASSPSLTGGGYTF; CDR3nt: TGTGCCAGCAGCCCGTCCCTTACTGGGGGTGGCTACACCTTC
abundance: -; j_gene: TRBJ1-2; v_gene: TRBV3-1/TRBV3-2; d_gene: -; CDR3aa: CASSQGGVGYTF; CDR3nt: TGTGCCAGCAGCCAAGGGGGGGTGGGCTACACCTTC
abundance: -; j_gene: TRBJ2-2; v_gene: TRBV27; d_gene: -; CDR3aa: CATKSGAGSGELFF; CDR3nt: TGTGCCACCAAGTCGGGAGCAGGTTCCGGGGAGCTGTTTTTT
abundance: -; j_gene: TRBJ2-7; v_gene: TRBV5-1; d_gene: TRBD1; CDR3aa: CASSLSGTAIYEQYF; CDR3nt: TGCGCCAGCAGCCTGTCTGGGACAGCTATCTACGAGCAGTACTTC
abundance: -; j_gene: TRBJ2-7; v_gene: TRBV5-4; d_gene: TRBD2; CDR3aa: CASSGIAGGLSYEQYF; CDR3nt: TGTGCCAGCAGCGGAATAGCGGGAGGACTATCCTACGAGCAGTACTTC
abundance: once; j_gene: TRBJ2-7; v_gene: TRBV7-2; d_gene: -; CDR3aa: CASSFGLNSYEQYF; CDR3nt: TGTGCCAGCAGCTTTGGACTGAACTCCTACGAGCAGTACTTC
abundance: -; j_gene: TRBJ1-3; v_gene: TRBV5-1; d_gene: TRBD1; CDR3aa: CASSPPGQRNTIYF; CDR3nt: TGCGCCAGCAGCCCACCGGGACAGAGAAACACCATATATTTT
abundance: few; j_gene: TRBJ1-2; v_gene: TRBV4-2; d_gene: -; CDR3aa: CASSHGRDRMYGYTF; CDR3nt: TGTGCCAGCAGCCACGGCCGAGACAGAATGTATGGCTACACCTTC
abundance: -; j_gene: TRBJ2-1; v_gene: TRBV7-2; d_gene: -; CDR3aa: CASSLVGGGNNEQFF; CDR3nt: TGTGCCAGCAGCTTAGTAGGCGGGGGCAACAATGAGCAGTTCTTC
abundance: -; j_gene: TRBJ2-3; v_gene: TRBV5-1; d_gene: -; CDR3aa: CASKDQVASTDTQYF; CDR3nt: TGCGCCAGCAAGGATCAGGTAGCTAGCACAGATACGCAGTATTTT
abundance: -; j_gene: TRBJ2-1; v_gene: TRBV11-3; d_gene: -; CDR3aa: CASSTQGRSWDEQFF; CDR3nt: TGTGCCAGCAGCACCCAGGGACGCAGCTGGGATGAGCAGTTCTTC
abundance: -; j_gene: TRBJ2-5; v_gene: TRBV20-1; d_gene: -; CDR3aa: CSARQETQYF; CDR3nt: TGCAGTGCTAGGCAAGAGACCCAGTACTTC
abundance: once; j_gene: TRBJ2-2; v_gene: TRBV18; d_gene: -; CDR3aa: CASSPKQGGHTGELFF; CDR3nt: TGTGCCAGCTCACCAAAGCAGGGAGGTCACACCGGGGAGCTGTTTTTT
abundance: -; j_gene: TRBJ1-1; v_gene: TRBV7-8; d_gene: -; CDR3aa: CASSLETLNTEAFF; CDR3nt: TGTGCCAGCAGCTTAGAAACCCTTAACACTGAAGCTTTCTTT
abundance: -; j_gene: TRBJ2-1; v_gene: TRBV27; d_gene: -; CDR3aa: CASSIRQESYNEQFF; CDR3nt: TGTGCCAGCAGTATCCGACAGGAATCCTACAATGAGCAGTTCTTC
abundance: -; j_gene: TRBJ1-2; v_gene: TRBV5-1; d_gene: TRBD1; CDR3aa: CASSLEYRGGGGYTF; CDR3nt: TGCGCCAGCAGCTTGGAGTACAGGGGGGGAGGTGGCTACACCTTC
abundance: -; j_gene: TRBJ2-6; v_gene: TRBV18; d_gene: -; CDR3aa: CASSAFSGANVLTF; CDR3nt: TGTGCCAGCTCAGCTTTCTCTGGGGCCAACGTCCTGACTTTC
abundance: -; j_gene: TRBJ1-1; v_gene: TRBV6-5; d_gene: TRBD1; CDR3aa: CASRQGWANTEAFF; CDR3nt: TGTGCCAGCAGACAGGGGTGGGCGAACACTGAAGCTTTCTTT
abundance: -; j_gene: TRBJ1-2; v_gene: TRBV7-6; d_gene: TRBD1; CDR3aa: CASSPGTGVSNYGYTF; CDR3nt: TGTGCCAGCAGTCCAGGGACAGGGGTATCTAACTATGGCTACACCTTC
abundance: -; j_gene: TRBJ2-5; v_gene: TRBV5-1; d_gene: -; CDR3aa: CASSLGGQETQYF; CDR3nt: TGCGCCAGCAGCTTAGGCGGGCAAGAGACCCAGTACTTC
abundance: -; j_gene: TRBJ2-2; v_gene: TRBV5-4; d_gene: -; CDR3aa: CASSLDSRAGELFF; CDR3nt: TGTGCCAGCAGCTTGGACAGTCGGGCCGGGGAGCTGTTTTTT
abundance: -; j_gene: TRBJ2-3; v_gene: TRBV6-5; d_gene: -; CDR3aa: CASSYSDSLADTQYF; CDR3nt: TGTGCCAGCAGTTACAGTGACTCTCTTGCGGATACGCAGTATTTT
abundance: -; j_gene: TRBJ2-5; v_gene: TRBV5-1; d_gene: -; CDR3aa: CASSLNGFSRETQYF; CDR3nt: TGCGCCAGCAGCTTGAATGGCTTCTCCAGAGAGACCCAGTACTTC
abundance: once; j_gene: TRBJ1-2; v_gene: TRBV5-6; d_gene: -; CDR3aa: CASSLGLRTSGYGYTF; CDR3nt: TGTGCCAGCAGCTTGGGACTCAGGACAAGCGGGTATGGCTACACCTTC
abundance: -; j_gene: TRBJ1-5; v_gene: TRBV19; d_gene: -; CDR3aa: CASSPDWVPGPQHF; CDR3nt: TGTGCCAGTAGTCCTGACTGGGTCCCGGGGCCCCAGCATTTT
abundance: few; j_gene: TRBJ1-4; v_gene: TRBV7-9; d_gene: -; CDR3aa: CASSLGAGGREKLFF; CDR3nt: TGTGCCAGCAGCTTAGGGGCAGGAGGGCGGGAAAAACTGTTTTTT
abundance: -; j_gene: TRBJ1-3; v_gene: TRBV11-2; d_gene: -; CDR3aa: CASSRAGPSFGNTIYF; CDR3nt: TGTGCCAGCAGCCGAGCGGGACCATCGTTCGGAAACACCATATATTTT
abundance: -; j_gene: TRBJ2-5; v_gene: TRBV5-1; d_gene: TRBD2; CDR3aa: CASSGGDGQETQYF; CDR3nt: TGCGCCAGCAGCGGGGGGGACGGTCAAGAGACCCAGTACTTC
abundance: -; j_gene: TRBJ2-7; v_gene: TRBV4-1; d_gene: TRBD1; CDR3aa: CASSQTLRQGLSYEQYF; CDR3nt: TGCGCCAGCAGCCAAACTCTCCGACAGGGGCTTTCCTACGAGCAGTACTTC
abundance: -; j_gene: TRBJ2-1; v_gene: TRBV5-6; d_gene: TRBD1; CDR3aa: CASSTVGGYYNEQFF; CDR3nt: TGTGCCAGCAGCACGGTAGGGGGCTACTACAATGAGCAGTTCTTC
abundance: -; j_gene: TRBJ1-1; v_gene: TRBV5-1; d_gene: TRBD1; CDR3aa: CASSQQGPGWNTEAFF; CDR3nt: TGCGCCAGCAGCCAACAGGGGCCAGGGTGGAACACTGAAGCTTTCTTT
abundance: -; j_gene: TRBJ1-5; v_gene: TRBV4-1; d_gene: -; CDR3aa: CASSQDWKVDSNQPQHF; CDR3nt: TGCGCCAGCAGCCAAGATTGGAAAGTTGATAGCAATCAGCCCCAGCATTTT
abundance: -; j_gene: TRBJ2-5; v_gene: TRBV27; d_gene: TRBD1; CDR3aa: CASRGTDQETQYF; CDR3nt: TGTGCCAGCCGTGGGACAGACCAAGAGACCCAGTACTTC
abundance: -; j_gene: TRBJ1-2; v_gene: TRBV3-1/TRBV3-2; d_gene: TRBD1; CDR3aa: CASSHGQGNYGYTF; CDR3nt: TGTGCCAGCAGCCACGGACAGGGGAACTATGGCTACACCTTC
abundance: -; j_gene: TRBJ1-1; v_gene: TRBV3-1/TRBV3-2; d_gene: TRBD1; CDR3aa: CASSQDGTGVRNTEAFF; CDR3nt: TGTGCCAGCAGCCAAGACGGCACAGGGGTGCGGAACACTGAAGCTTTCTTT
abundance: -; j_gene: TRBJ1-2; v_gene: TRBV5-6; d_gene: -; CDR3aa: CASSMGLGLANYGYTF; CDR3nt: TGTGCCAGCAGCATGGGACTGGGATTAGCTAACTATGGCTACACCTTC
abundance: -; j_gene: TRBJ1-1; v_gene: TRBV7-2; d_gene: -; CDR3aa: CASSFMFNRQYEAFF; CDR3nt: TGTGCCAGCAGCTTCATGTTTAATCGACAGTATGAAGCTTTCTTT
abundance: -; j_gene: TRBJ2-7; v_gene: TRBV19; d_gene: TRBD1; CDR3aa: CASSILPGTGVPYEQYF; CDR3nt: TGTGCCAGTAGTATACTCCCCGGGACAGGGGTACCTTACGAGCAGTACTTC
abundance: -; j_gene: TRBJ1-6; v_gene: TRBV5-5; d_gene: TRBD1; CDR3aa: CASSSGWDRPNSPLHF; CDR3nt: TGTGCCAGCAGCTCCGGTTGGGACAGACCGAATTCACCCCTCCACTTT
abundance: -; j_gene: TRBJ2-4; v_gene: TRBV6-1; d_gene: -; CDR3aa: CASSPRALAKNIQYF; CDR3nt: TGTGCCAGCAGTCCTCGGGCCCTAGCCAAAAACATTCAGTACTTC
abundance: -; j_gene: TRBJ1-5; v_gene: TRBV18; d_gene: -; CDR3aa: CASSRGGSNQPQHF; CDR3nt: TGTGCCAGCTCACGAGGGGGAAGCAATCAGCCCCAGCATTTT
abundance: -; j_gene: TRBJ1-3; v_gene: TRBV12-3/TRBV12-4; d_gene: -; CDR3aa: CASSLGNTIYF; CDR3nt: TGTGCCAGCAGTTTAGGAAACACCATATATTTT
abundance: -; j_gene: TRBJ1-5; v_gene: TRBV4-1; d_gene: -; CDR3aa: CASSQDLSLGSNQPQHF; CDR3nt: TGCGCCAGCAGCCAAGATTTATCCTTGGGCAGCAATCAGCCCCAGCATTTT
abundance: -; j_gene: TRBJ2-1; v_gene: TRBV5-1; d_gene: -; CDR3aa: CASSLSPGGMANEQFF; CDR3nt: TGCGCCAGCAGCTTGTCCCCCGGGGGCATGGCGAATGAGCAGTTCTTC
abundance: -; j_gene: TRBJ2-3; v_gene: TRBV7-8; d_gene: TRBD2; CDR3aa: CASRLKAGGPGDTQYF; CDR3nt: TGTGCCAGCCGACTCAAAGCGGGGGGGCCCGGAGATACGCAGTATTTT
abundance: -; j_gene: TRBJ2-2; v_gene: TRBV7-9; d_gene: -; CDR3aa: CASTPIGVANTGELFF; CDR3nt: TGTGCCAGCACACCCATCGGTGTGGCGAACACCGGGGAGCTGTTTTTT
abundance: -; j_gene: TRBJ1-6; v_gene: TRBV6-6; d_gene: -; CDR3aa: CASSYSALGNSPLHF; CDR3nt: TGTGCCAGCAGTTACTCGGCCCTGGGGAATTCACCCCTCCACTTT
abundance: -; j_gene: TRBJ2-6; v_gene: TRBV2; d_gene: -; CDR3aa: CASIKGPRSSGANVLTF; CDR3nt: TGTGCCAGCATCAAGGGTCCAAGGAGCTCTGGGGCCAACGTCCTGACTTTC
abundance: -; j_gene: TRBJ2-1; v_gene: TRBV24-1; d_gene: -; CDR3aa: CATSDPSQAGRIYNEQFF; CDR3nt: TGTGCCACCAGTGATCCAAGCCAAGCAGGGAGAATCTACAATGAGCAGTTCTTC
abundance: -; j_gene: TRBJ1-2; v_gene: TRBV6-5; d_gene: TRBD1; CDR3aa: CASSFNRQGADGYTF; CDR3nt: TGTGCCAGCAGTTTTAATAGACAGGGTGCGGATGGCTACACCTTC
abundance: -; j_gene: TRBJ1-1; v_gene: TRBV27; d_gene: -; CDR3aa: CASSIWAKNTEAFF; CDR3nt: TGTGCCAGCAGTATCTGGGCCAAGAACACTGAAGCTTTCTTT
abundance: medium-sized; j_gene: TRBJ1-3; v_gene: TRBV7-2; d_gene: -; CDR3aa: CASSLEYGNTIYF; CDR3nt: TGTGCCAGCAGCTTAGAGTATGGAAACACCATATATTTT